The clone carrying this T cell receptor (beta chain) has at least ten counts. This record comes from a study of prognosis after radiotherapy for stage I lung cancer. In the study overall: With stereotactic body radiotherapy, no patient received any concurrent therapy.

The V end lost 3 bases, the J end lost 1 base, and 13 bases lay between the germline ends. The CDR3 is 16 residues long. Germline values: CDR1 LNHDA, CDR2 SQIVND (reference sequence). From genomic DNA, TCR beta CDR3 was amplified by two-round multiplex PCR. First-round PCR amplification was performed with primers specific to each TRBV and TRBJ gene. TCRdb re-called the multiplex PCR reads with MiXCR, one entry per CDR3 protein. Here the sample spans roughly 30,000 distinct CDR3 sequences, 25% to 40% being singletons. The patients, who had no history of other malignancies and had received no prior chemotherapy or radiotherapy, were all found to be node-negative on CT and PET/CT.

The receptor was derived from a donor aged 50 or older with non-small cell lung cancer. Sequenced material: PBMCs, taken before or after stereotactic body radiation therapy (not recorded which). This sequence joins TRBV19 and TRBJ1-5; no definite D call. CDR3 DNA sequence: TGTGCCAGTAGTATCTCCCAGGCCCCAAGCAATCAGCCCCAGCATTTT. It is translated as CASSISQAPSNQPQHF.